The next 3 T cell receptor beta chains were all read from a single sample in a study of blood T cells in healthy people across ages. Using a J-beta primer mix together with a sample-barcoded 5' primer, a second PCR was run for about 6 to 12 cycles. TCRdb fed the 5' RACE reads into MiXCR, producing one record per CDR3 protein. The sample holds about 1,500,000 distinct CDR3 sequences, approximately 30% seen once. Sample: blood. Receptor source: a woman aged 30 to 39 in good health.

Here the CDR3 DNA reads TGTGCCAGCAGTTACGGGTCGGCCGGGGCCAACGTCCTGACTTTC. Translating gives CASSYGSAGANVLTF. The chain combines TRBV6-6 with TRBJ2-6; D gene ambiguous. CDR1 is MNHNY, CDR2 SVGAGI, per germline (reference sequence). V was pared by 2 bases and J by 4 bases, with 9 bases between. The CDR3 covers 15 residues.

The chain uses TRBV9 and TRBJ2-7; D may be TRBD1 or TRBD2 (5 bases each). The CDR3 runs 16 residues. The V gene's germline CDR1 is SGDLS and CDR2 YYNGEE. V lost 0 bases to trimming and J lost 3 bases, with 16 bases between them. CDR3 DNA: TGTGCCAGCAGCGTAGCTACCGGGACGGAATACTACGAGCAGTACTTC. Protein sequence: CASSVATGTEYYEQYF.

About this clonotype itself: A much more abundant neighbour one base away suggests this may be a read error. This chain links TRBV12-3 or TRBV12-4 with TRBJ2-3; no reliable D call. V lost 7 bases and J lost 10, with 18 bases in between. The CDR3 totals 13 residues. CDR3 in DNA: TGTGCCAGCACCAGAAGGGCCCCCGATGCGCAGTATTTT. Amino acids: CASTRRAPDAQYF.